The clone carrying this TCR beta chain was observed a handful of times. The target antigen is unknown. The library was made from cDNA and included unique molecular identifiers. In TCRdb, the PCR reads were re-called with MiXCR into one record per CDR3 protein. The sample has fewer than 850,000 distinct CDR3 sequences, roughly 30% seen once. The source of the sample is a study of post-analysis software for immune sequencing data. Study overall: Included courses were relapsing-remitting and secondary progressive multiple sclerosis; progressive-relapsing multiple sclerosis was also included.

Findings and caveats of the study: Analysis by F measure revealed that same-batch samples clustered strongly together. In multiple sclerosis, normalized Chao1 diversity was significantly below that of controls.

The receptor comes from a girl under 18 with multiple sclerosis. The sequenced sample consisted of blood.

The CDR3 loop is CASSLDREGDTQYF. The CDR3 DNA reads as TGTGCCAGCAGCTTAGACAGGGAAGGAGATACGCAGTATTTT. The chain uses TRBV7-8 and TRBJ2-3; weak D call: TRBD1 (6 bases). Trimming stripped 1 base from V and 5 bases from J, with 10 bases between. Germline values: CDR1 SGHVS, CDR2 FQNEAQ. This CDR3 is 14 amino acids long.